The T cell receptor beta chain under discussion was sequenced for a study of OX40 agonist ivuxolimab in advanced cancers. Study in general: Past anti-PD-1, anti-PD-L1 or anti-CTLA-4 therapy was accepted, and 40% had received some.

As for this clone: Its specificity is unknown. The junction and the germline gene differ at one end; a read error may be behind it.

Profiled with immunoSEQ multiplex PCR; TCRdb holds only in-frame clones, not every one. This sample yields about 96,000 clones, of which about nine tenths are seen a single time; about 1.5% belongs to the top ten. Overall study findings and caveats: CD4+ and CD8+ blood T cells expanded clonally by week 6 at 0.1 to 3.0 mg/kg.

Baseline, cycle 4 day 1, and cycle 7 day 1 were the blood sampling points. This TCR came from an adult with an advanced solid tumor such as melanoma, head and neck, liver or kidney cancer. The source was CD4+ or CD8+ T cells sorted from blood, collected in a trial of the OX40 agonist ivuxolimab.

The CDR3 DNA reads TGTGCTAGCAGCCCTAGGATCCGGGGACAGACGAACACTGAAGCTTTCTTT. The encoded protein is CASSPRIRGQTNTEAFF. This chain uses TRBV7-7 with TRBJ1-1; the match to TRBD1 covers 7 bases. The CDR3 totals 17 residues. Germline CDR1 reads SSHAT; CDR2 reads FNYEAQ (reference sequence).